The T cell receptor (beta chain) under discussion was sequenced for a study of regulatory T cells in long-lasting Graves disease. CDR3 length: 12 amino acids. CDR1 is DFQATT, CDR2 SNEGSKA, per germline (reference sequence). For TCR beta, libraries came from iRepertoire HTBI primers and Arm-PCR of CDR3 regions. In TCRdb, the multiplex PCR reads were re-called with MiXCR into one record per CDR3 protein. The table has hundreds of thousands of distinct CDR3 sequences, 16% seen once; the top ten hold about 10%. The time point was: newly diagnosed GD, antithyroid drugs for less than 3 months. From PBMCs, RNA was extracted and then used to make the TCR library. The patients were enrolled through endocrinology in Xi'an, China. About this clonotype: This may stem from a read error, because a much larger clone lies one nucleotide away.

These data were likewise used in another study, on T cells in Graves' hyperthyroidism and ophthalmopathy. That paper states: Model output signaled ophthalmopathy a median roughly 6.1 months ahead of onset.

The TCR comes from a woman in her 30s with Graves disease. The sequencing here drew on peripheral blood mononuclear cells (PBMCs), taken at new diagnosis, from a patient treated with antithyroid drugs. The rearrangement joins TRBV20-1 to TRBJ1-2; D is ambiguous. CDR3 bases: TGCAGTGTGGAGCCGGCACCCTATAGCTACACCTTC. Translating it yields CSVEPAPYSYTF.